Below, 15 T cell receptor beta chains from the same sample are listed, as sequenced in a study of CD8 T cells in ankylosing spondylitis. Each CDR3 protein gets one entry after TCRdb re-called the 5' RACE reads with MiXCR. This sample has more than 300,000 distinct CDR3 sequences; 11% occur once, and the top ten carry roughly a tenth. Material: blood, either unsorted or a sorted T cell fraction (not recorded which). Receptors originate from a female donor with ankylosing spondylitis or in good health (not recorded which).

This clonotype was recorded many times. The V call is TRBV5-1, the J call TRBJ2-5; the match to TRBD1 covers 8 bases. The germline gives CDR1 SGHRS, CDR2 YFSETQ. This CDR3 spans 13 amino acids. The V gene end was trimmed by 3 bases and the J gene end by 5 bases; junction bases not matched to a gene: 3. As DNA, the CDR3 is TGCGCCAGCAGCTCCCGGACAGGGGAGACCCAGTACTTC. Translating it yields CASSSRTGETQYF. Full variable domain (outside the CDR3, taken from reference TRBV5-1 and TRBJ2-5): KAGVTQTPRYLIKTRGQQVTLSCSPISGHRSVSWYQQTPGQGLQFLFEYFSETQRNKGNFPGRFSGRQFSNSRSEMNVSTLELGDSALYLCASSSRTGETQYFGPGTRLLVL.

Ten or more counts support this clonotype. The chain uses TRBV20-1 and TRBJ2-1, with D unresolved. CDR1 is DFQATT and CDR2 is SNEGSKA in the germline V gene (reference sequence). The CDR3 sequence is 14 residues long. V was trimmed by 1 base and J by 6 bases, leaving 13 bases between them. CDR3 sequence (DNA): TGCAGTGCTAGAGCACAACTGGGCTCCAATGAGCAGTTCTTC. Translation gives CSARAQLGSNEQFF.

This clonotype was detected many times. The rearrangement links TRBV29-1 to TRBJ2-1, with a tentative D call TRBD2 (6 bases). Germline values: CDR1 SQVTM, CDR2 ANQGSEA. The CDR3 is made up of 11 amino acids. Trimming stripped 6 bases from V and 5 bases from J, with 8 bases between. The CDR3 region has the DNA TGCAGCGTGGACTACCACAATGAGCAGTTCTTC. Amino acid sequence: CSVDYHNEQFF.

The V gene is TRBV12-3 or TRBV12-4, the J gene TRBJ2-5, with no clear D. V lost 4 bases and J lost 6, with 6 bases in between. This CDR3 spans 11 amino acids. This CDR3 reads CASSSPKTQYF. CDR3 nucleotides: TGTGCCAGCAGTTCCCCTAAGACCCAGTACTTC.

The V call is TRBV2, the J call TRBJ1-1, with TRBD1 matching 9 bases. The V segment lost 7 bases and the J segment 4 bases; nucleotides outside the gene matches: 4. This CDR3 region has 13 residues. CDR1 is SNHLY and CDR2 is FYNNEI in the germline V gene. The CDR3 bases are TGTGCCAGCATCACGACAGGGGGCACTGAAGCTTTCTTT. Its protein is CASITTGGTEAFF.

This clonotype was seen ten or more times. V usage is TRBV5-1 and J usage is TRBJ1-1; weak D call: TRBD1 (5 bases). Trimming pared 1 base from V and 1 base from J, leaving 11 bases between. Germline V gene lookup returns CDR1 SGHRS and CDR2 YFSETQ. This CDR3 spans 15 amino acids. CDR3 coding DNA: TGCGCCAGCAGCTTGTGGGACCCCGCGAACACTGAAGCTTTCTTT. Translated: CASSLWDPANTEAFF.

The genes are TRBV5-1 and TRBJ2-1; no firm D call. Trimming removed 3 bases from V and 10 bases from J, with 8 bases in between. The CDR3 runs 11 residues. Germline CDR1 SGHRS, CDR2 YFSETQ. The chain's CDR3 is CASSSGSEQFF. CDR3 DNA sequence: TGCGCCAGCAGCTCGGGCAGCGAGCAGTTCTTC.

The sample holds many counts of this clonotype. The rearrangement uses TRBV29-1 and TRBJ2-3, with 7 bases fitting TRBD1. The CDR3 consists of 14 residues. The V segment lost 6 bases and the J segment 1 base; nucleotides outside the gene matches: 7. Germline V gene lookup returns CDR1 SQVTM and CDR2 ANQGSEA. CDR3 residues: CSVAGQDRTDTQYF. CDR3 nucleotide sequence: TGCAGCGTCGCCGGACAGGACCGCACAGATACGCAGTATTTT.

This clonotype was seen at least ten times. The chain has TRBV7-8 and TRBJ2-1; tentative D call: TRBD1 (5 bases). The length of the CDR3 is 15 residues. The V end was cut by 0 bases, the J end by 4 bases, with 10 bases between. Germline CDR1 and CDR2: SGHVS and FQNEAQ. The CDR3 region is CASSLAGPGYNEQFF. Written as DNA, the CDR3 is TGTGCCAGCAGCTTAGCGGGGCCCGGGTACAATGAGCAGTTCTTC.

This clonotype was counted ten times or more. V usage is TRBV6-1 and J usage is TRBJ2-2, with D maybe TRBD1 (6 bases). Germline-derived CDR1 and CDR2 are MNHNS and SASEGT. Trimming removed 6 bases from V and 6 bases from J, with 17 bases in between. The CDR3 is 15 amino acids. The CDR3 spells CASRLGHSPAGELFF. The CDR3, as DNA: TGTGCCAGCAGATTGGGACACAGCCCGGCCGGGGAGCTGTTTTTT.

Ten or more counts support this clonotype. The CDR3 region has the DNA TGCGCCAGCAGCTTGGAGGTTGGGGCAGATACGCAGTATTTT. Translation gives CASSLEVGADTQYF. The chain combines TRBV5-1 with TRBJ2-3; D gene ambiguous. CDR1 is SGHRS and CDR2 is YFSETQ in the germline V gene. With 0 bases removed from V and 4 bases from J, the gap between germline ends came to 9 bases. The CDR3 extends over 14 amino acids.

In this sample, this clonotype turned up many times. V gene TRBV12-3 or TRBV12-4 combines with J gene TRBJ2-3; no definite D call. The germline V and J ends were trimmed by 6 bases and 1 base, with 8 bases remaining between them. The CDR3 has 13 residues. The CDR3 sequence is CASSVPGTDTQYF. The CDR3, as DNA: TGTGCCAGCAGCGTTCCGGGCACAGATACGCAGTATTTT.

This clonotype appeared many times. The chain carries TRBV28 and TRBJ2-7; 8 nucleotides align to TRBD2. CDR3 size: 15 residues. Germline trimming cut 5 bases from V and 3 bases from J; bases unmatched to any gene: 9. Germline-derived CDR1 and CDR2 are MDHEN and SYDVKM. CDR3: CASSPGGGSGYEQYF. CDR3 coding DNA: TGTGCCAGCAGTCCCGGGGGGGGTTCCGGCTACGAGCAGTACTTC.

This rearrangement joins TRBV29-1 to TRBJ2-3; the match to TRBD1 covers 7 bases. The CDR3 totals 13 residues. Trimming took 5 bases from V and 11 from J; bases not matched to a gene: 13. Looked up from germline, CDR1 is SQVTM and CDR2 is ANQGSEA. Written as DNA, the CDR3 is TGCAGCGTTTCTGAGGACAGGCGGAGCCTGCAGTATTTT. It specifies CSVSEDRRSLQYF.

The chain joins TRBV28 to TRBJ1-1; 7 bases align to TRBD1. Trimming at V came to 1 base and at J to 0 bases, leaving 2 bases not matched to a gene. Per germline, CDR1 MDHEN and CDR2 SYDVKM. This CDR3 contains 15 residues. The CDR3 loop is CASSLYDRVNTEAFF. The CDR3, as DNA: TGTGCCAGCAGTTTATATGACAGGGTGAACACTGAAGCTTTCTTT.